This T cell receptor beta chain comes out of a study of blood T cells in healthy people across ages. The study's findings and limits: Per-million-T-cell TCR beta diversity fell roughly linearly with age.

Comments on this clonotype: Its antigen is as yet unknown.

Total RNA, at least 5.5 micrograms per sample, came from PBMCs. The second PCR ran about 6 to 12 cycles with a sample-barcoded 5' primer and J-beta primers. A single record per CDR3 protein comes from TCRdb applying MiXCR to the 5' RACE reads. The sample shows roughly 1.5 million distinct CDR3 sequences, 42% of them seen only once. The sequenced sample consisted of blood. The receptor was isolated from a woman between 18 and 29 years old in good health.

CDR3 residues: CASSSKRGAVTQYF. The DNA for the CDR3 is TGTGCCAGCAGCTCTAAGCGGGGGGCCGTTACGCAGTATTTT. The chain combines TRBV7-2 with TRBJ2-3; the match to TRBD2 covers 9 bases. V shed 4 bases, J shed 8 bases, and the junction held 7 bases outside the gene matches. Germline V gene lookup returns CDR1 SGHTA and CDR2 FQGNSA. The CDR3 covers 14 residues.